This T cell receptor (beta chain) derives from a study of spatial heterogeneity in lung cancer. Study-level points and caveats: Expanded alpha and beta TCR counts within tumors tracked tumor mutation counts.

TCRdb analysed the 5' RACE reads with MiXCR anew, one entry per CDR3 protein. The data hold about 2,600 distinct CDR3 sequences, with about 8.8% observed a single time. This clonotype is labeled medium-sized (0.01 to 0.1%). The antigen remains unidentified. The ends lost 6 bases at V and 4 bases at J; junction bases unmatched: 9. CDR3 length: 16 residues. Germline V gene data show CDR1 as MDHEN and CDR2 as SYDVKM. The time point denotes: sample taken at primary tumor resection. This receptor was identified in a male donor with early-stage non-small cell lung cancer. The genes are TRBV28 and TRBJ1-4; 9 nucleotides line up with TRBD1. The sample consisted of lung tumor tissue, taken at surgery. The CDR3 sequence: CASSLYRDRDNEKLFF. CDR3 coding DNA: TGTGCCAGCAGCCTCTACCGGGACAGGGATAATGAAAAACTGTTTTTT.